The 10 T cell receptor beta chains below come from one sample, sequenced in a study of PD-L1 blockade in urothelial cancer. Time point here: peripheral blood 6 weeks after treatment start. Method: immunoSEQ multiplex PCR; TCRdb's copy keeps in-frame clones and lacks some. The sample has about 46,000 clones, around 82% seen once. This specimen consisted of PBMCs, obtained around atezolizumab (anti-PD-L1) treatment. Source of these receptors: a man aged 50 or older with urothelial cancer.

The chain joins TRBV12-2 to TRBJ2-7; the table's TRBD1 call for D was not verified on the DNA. TRBV12-2 is described as a pseudogene. The CDR3 length is 14 residues. CDR3 bases: TGTGCAAGTCGCCCCCGGGACAGGGGCTACGAGCAGTACTTC. Translating gives CASRPRDRGYEQYF.

V gene TRBV7-8 combines with J gene TRBJ2-1, with D maybe TRBD2 (7 bases). The ends were cut back, 6 bases at V and 1 base at J, with 22 bases in the middle. The CDR3 extends over 18 amino acids. Germline-derived CDR1 and CDR2 are SGHVS and FQNEAQ. CDR3 DNA sequence: TGTGCCAGCAGACGTACATTGGGGGGGGCACCTTCCTACAATGAGCAGTTCTTC. Residues: CASRRTLGGAPSYNEQFF. Looking up the rest from reference TRBV7-8 and TRBJ2-1 gives the full variable domain: GAGVSQSPRYKVAKRGQDVALRCDPISGHVSLFWYQQALGQGPEFLTYFQNEAQLDKSGLPSDRFFAERPEGSVSTLKIQRTQQEDSAVYLCASRRTLGGAPSYNEQFFGPGTRLTVL.

The V call is TRBV28, the J call TRBJ2-1, with 8 bases identical to TRBD2. J lost 7 bases, V lost 5 bases, and 16 bases had no gene match. Germline V gene data show CDR1 as MDHEN and CDR2 as SYDVKM. The CDR3 consists of 17 residues. The CDR3: CASSPAGSGTPENEQFF. The DNA for the CDR3 is TGTGCCAGCAGTCCTGCCGGTAGCGGGACACCAGAGAATGAGCAGTTCTTC.

The V call is TRBV27, the J call TRBJ1-6; 7 bases are shared with TRBD1. V trimming: 5 bases; J trimming: 5 bases; junction bases outside the gene matches: 9. CDR1 is MNHEY and CDR2 is SMNVEV in the germline V gene (reference sequence). The CDR3 runs 16 residues. The CDR3, as DNA: TGTGCCAGCAGTCATAACCAACAGGGGAATAATTCACCCCTCCACTTT. Its protein product is CASSHNQQGNNSPLHF.

This rearrangement joins TRBV5-1 to TRBJ2-5, with D uncertain. Trimming left V 4 bases short and J 5 bases short, with 9 bases between. The CDR3 length is 12 residues. Looked up from germline, CDR1 is SGHRS and CDR2 is YFSETQ. In DNA form, the CDR3 reads TGCGCCAGCAGCGAACCACGGGAGACCCAGTACTTC. Protein: CASSEPRETQYF.

The V call is TRBV6-4, the J call TRBJ1-2, with TRBD1 matching 8 bases. V gave up 3 bases and J gave up 4 bases; unmatched junction bases: 4. The CDR3 covers 14 residues. Per the germline V gene, CDR1 is MRHNA and CDR2 is SNTAGT. CDR3 in DNA: TGTGCCAGCAGTGAACAGGGGGGAAGCTATGGCTACACCTTC. Translating it yields CASSEQGGSYGYTF.

V is TRBV6-1 and J is TRBJ1-1, with 10 bases that match TRBD1. Germline CDR1 MNHNS, CDR2 SASEGT. Trimming removed 6 bases from V and 2 bases from J; junction bases left unmatched: 6. The CDR3 length is 15 residues. DNA of the CDR3: TGTGCCAGCAGAGGCCGGACAGGGGGAAACACTGAAGCTTTCTTT. It translates to CASRGRTGGNTEAFF.

This rearrangement joins TRBV27 to TRBJ2-2, with TRBD2 as a possible D gene (5 bases). V was shortened by 5 bases and J by 3 bases, with 10 bases between the two germline ends. Germline V lookup: CDR1 MNHEY, CDR2 SMNVEV (reference sequence). CDR3 length: 14 residues. As DNA, the CDR3 is TGTGCCAGCAGTCCGCAGGACTACACCGGGGAGCTGTTTTTT. Translated, it gives CASSPQDYTGELFF.

V is TRBV29-1 and J is TRBJ2-5, with 10 bases aligning to TRBD2. The CDR3 totals 16 residues. J lost 5 bases, V lost 1 base, and 10 bases had no gene match. Germline assignment: CDR1 SQVTM and CDR2 ANQGSEA. The CDR3 DNA sequence: TGCAGCGTTGAAGGGGAGGCTAGCGGGAGTCTGGAGACCCAGTACTTC. It yields the protein CSVEGEASGSLETQYF.

CDR3: CASRSVGGRDSYNEQFF. The CDR3 DNA is TGTGCCAGCAGATCCGTGGGGGGAAGAGACTCCTACAATGAGCAGTTCTTC. The chain has TRBV5-4 and TRBJ2-1; possibly TRBD2 for D (6 bases). Per germline, CDR1 SGHNT and CDR2 YYREEE (reference sequence). The CDR3 is 17 amino acids. Trimming removed 5 bases from V and 0 bases from J, with 18 bases in between.